These T cell receptor beta chains were read from a single sample in a study of blood T cell repertoires in COVID-19. The protocol was immunoSEQ multiplex PCR, while the TCRdb copy is restricted to in-frame clones and leaves out a portion. This sample yields about 200,000 clones, of which less than 90% are seen a single time; about 4.6% belongs to the top ten. Input material: PBMCs or T cells enriched from blood (not recorded which). The receptors come from a woman younger than 45 who had been exposed to COVID-19. Each CDR3 is given with its conserved first and last residue. D genes are given only for firm matches. Clone size is given for some rows only: seen once, a few or many times, or a class if the clone is expanded.

clone_size j_call v_call d_call cdr3_nt cdr3_aa
- TRBJ2-7 TRBV5-1 - TGCGCCAGCAGCCCCGACCCCCGGGACACCCTCTACGAGCAGTACTTC CASSPDPRDTLYEQYF
- TRBJ1-2 TRBV5-8 TRBD1 TGTGCCAGCAGCACGAGGACAGGGGGATCTGGCTACACCTTC CASSTRTGGSGYTF
- TRBJ2-2 TRBV5-1 TRBD1 TGCGCCAGCAGCTCCAGGACAGGGGTGGAGGAGCTGTTTTTT CASSSRTGVEELFF
- TRBJ1-5 TRBV4-2 TRBD1 TGTGCCAGCAGCCAAGTCCGACAGGGTGGGCAGCCCCAGCATTTT CASSQVRQGGQPQHF
once TRBJ1-5 TRBV30 - TGTGCCTGGAGTCTCCAAAGAGGGTGGAAGGGCAATCAGCCCCAGCATTTT CAWSLQRGWKGNQPQHF
- TRBJ1-5 TRBV4-1 TRBD1 TGCGCCAGCAGCCACTTCCTGGTTCCCCGGACAGGGGAAGGCCAGCCCCAGCATTTT CASSHFLVPRTGEGQPQHF
few TRBJ1-1 TRBV12-2 - TGTGCAAGTCGCTTAGCCGCCGACAAAGGGGCTGGGGACACTGAAGCTTTCTTT CASRLAADKGAGDTEAFF
few TRBJ1-5 TRBV27 - TGTGCCAGCAGTTTGGAGTACAATCAGCCCCAGCATTTT CASSLEYNQPQHF
- TRBJ2-2 TRBV27 TRBD1 TGTGCCAGCAGTAAAGGGGACAGGGGGTTCACCGGGGAGCTGTTTTTT CASSKGDRGFTGELFF
few TRBJ1-1 TRBV19 TRBD1 TGTGCCAGTAGTGGACAGGGGTGGGGCACTGAAGCTTTCTTT CASSGQGWGTEAFF
- TRBJ2-5 TRBV7-6 TRBD2 TGTGCCAGCAGCTTAGCCTCCAGCGGGGGGGCCCGGGAGACCCAGTACTTC CASSLASSGGARETQYF
once TRBJ2-3 TRBV7-9 - TGTGCCAGCAGCTTGCTAGCAGACCGCACAGATACGCAGTATTTT CASSLLADRTDTQYF
- TRBJ2-7 TRBV3-1/TRBV3-2 - TGTGCCAGCAGCCCTTGGGCTGCAGCCCCCGTGTACGAGCAGTACTTC CASSPWAAAPVYEQYF
once TRBJ1-1 TRBV27 - TGTGCCAGCAGCTACCGGGGAAACACTGAAGCTTTCTTT CASSYRGNTEAFF
- TRBJ2-5 TRBV6-5 - TGTGCCAGCAGTTACACGCCCGCGGGGGCTCGGGAGACCCAGTACTTC CASSYTPAGARETQYF
- TRBJ2-7 TRBV10-3 - TGTGCCATCGGGTCTCTCGGTACGGGCGAGCAGTACTTC CAIGSLGTGEQYF
- TRBJ2-2 TRBV9 - TGTGCCAGCAGCGGTTGGGCAGACACCGGGGAGCTGTTTTTT CASSGWADTGELFF
- TRBJ1-1 TRBV5-8 TRBD1 TGTGCCAGCAGCTTCGCGGACAGGCGAGCTTTCTTT CASSFADRRAFF
- TRBJ2-3 TRBV11-2 - TGTGCCAGCAGCTTAATTTCCGGGGGGCGCCTGGAAGGTGATACGCAGTATTTT CASSLISGGRLEGDTQYF
- TRBJ1-5 TRBV5-5 TRBD1 TGTGCCAGCAGCTTGGAGGACAGGGTGGATCAGCCCCAGCATTTT CASSLEDRVDQPQHF
- TRBJ1-3 TRBV25-1 - TGTGCCAGCAGCCCTCCGGGGGAAGACACCATATATTTT CASSPPGEDTIYF
- TRBJ2-1 TRBV24-1 TRBD1 TGTGCCACCAGTGAGGGGACAGCCTCCTACAATGAGCAGTTCTTC CATSEGTASYNEQFF
- TRBJ1-3 TRBV27 - TGTGCCAGCAGACCAGGGAATGGAAACACCATATATTTT CASRPGNGNTIYF
- TRBJ2-3 TRBV4-1 TRBD1 TGCGCCAGCAGCCATCACGGGGGACAGGGAACAGATACGCAGTATTTT CASSHHGGQGTDTQYF
- TRBJ2-3 TRBV27 - TGTGCCAGCAGTTTTCGCGGGGATACGCAGTATTTT CASSFRGDTQYF
- TRBJ1-5 TRBV15 TRBD1 TGTGCCACCAGCAGGACTCCGGGACAGGGGGGAGCGCCCCAGCATTTT CATSRTPGQGGAPQHF
- TRBJ1-1 TRBV19 - TGTGCCAGTAGTATAGCCCTCTCGGACAGTGAAGCTTTCTTT CASSIALSDSEAFF